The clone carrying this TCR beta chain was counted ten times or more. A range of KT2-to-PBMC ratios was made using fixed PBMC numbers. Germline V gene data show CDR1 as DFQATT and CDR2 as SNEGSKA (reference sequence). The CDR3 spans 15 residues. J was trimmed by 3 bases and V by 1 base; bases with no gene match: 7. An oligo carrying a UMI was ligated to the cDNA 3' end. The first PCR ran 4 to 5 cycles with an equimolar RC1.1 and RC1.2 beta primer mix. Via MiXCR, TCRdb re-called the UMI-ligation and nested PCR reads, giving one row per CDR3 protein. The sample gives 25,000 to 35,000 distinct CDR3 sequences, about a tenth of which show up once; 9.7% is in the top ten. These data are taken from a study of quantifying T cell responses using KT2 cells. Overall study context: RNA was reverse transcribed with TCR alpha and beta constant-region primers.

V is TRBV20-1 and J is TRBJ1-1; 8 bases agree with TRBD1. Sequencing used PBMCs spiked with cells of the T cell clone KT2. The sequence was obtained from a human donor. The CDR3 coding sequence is TGCAGTGCTAGAGCAGGGGGCGCCGGGGACACTGAAGCTTTCTTT. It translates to CSARAGGAGDTEAFF.